Reported below is one T cell receptor (beta chain). Germline CDR1 and CDR2: SQVTM and ANQGSEA. CDR3 length: 14 amino acids. J was trimmed by 4 bases and V by 7 bases; bases with no gene match: 7. The record originates from a study of technical replicates of blood from a handful of donors. Profiled with immunoSEQ multiplex PCR; TCRdb holds only in-frame clones, not every one. The table includes 85,000 to 100,000 clones, less than 95% detected once. Sequencing was carried out using T cells isolated from PBMCs. The clonotype originates from a human donor in good health. The genes are TRBV29-1 and TRBJ2-2; 9 bases agree with TRBD2. The CDR3 reads CSGRWTSVTGELFF. The CDR3 region has the DNA TGCAGCGGAAGATGGACTAGCGTCACCGGGGAGCTGTTTTTT.